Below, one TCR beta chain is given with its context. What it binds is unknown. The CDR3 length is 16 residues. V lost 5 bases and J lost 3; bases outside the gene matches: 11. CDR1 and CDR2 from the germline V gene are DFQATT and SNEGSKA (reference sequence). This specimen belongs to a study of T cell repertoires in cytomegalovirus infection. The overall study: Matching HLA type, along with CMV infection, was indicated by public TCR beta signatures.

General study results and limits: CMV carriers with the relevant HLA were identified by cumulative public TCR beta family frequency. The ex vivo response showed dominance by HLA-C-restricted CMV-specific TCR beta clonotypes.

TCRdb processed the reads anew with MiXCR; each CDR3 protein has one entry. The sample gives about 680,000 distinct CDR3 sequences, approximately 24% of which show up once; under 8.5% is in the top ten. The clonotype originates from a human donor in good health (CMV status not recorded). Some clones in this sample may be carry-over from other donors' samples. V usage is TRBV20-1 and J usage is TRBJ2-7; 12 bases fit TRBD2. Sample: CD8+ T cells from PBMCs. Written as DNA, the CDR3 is TGCAGTGCTGTTCCTTCTAGCGGGGGGGCTTTCTACGAGCAGTACGTC. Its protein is CSAVPSSGGAFYEQYV.